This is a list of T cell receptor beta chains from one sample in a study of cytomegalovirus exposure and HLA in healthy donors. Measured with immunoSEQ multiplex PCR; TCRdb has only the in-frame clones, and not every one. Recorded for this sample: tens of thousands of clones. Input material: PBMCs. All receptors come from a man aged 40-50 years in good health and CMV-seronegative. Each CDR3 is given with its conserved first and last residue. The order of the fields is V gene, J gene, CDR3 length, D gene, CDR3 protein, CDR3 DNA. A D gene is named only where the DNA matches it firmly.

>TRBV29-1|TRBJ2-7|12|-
CSVASGAYEQYF
TGCAGCGTTGCGTCAGGGGCCTACGAGCAGTACTTC
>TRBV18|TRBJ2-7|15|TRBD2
CASSLGEGPVYEQYF
TGTGCCAGCTCACTCGGGGAGGGTCCCGTCTACGAGCAGTACTTC
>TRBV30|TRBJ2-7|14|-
CAWSGGPINYEQYF
TGTGCCTGGAGTGGTGGGCCGATCAACTACGAGCAGTACTTC
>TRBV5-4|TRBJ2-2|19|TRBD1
CASSFSGSGTGANTGELFF
TGTGCCAGCAGCTTTTCAGGTTCCGGGACAGGCGCGAACACCGGGGAGCTGTTTTTT
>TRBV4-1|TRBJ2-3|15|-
CASSQDRSFTDTQYF
TGCGCCAGCAGCCAAGACAGGTCCTTTACGGATACGCAGTATTTT
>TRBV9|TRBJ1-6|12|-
CASSVGDGALHF
TGTGCCAGCAGCGTAGGCGACGGAGCCCTCCACTTT
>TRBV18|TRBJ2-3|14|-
CASSPWGTADTQYF
TGTGCCAGCTCACCATGGGGGACTGCAGATACGCAGTATTTT
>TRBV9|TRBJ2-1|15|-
CASSLRVSGYNEQFF
TGTGCCAGCAGCCTTCGGGTCAGCGGCTACAATGAGCAGTTCTTC
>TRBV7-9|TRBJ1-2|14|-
CASSPKGATYGYTF
TGTGCCAGCAGCCCCAAGGGAGCTACATATGGCTACACCTTC
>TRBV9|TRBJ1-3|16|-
CASSAQGSVFGNTIYF
TGTGCCAGCAGCGCGCAGGGGAGCGTGTTCGGAAACACCATATATTTT
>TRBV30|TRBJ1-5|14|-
CAWGGRNSNQPQHF
TGTGCCTGGGGGGGCCGGAATAGCAATCAGCCCCAGCATTTT
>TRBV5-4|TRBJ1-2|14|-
CASSLGALDYGYTF
TGTGCCAGCAGCTTGGGGGCCCTCGACTATGGCTACACCTTC
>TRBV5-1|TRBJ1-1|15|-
CASSLESGANTEAFF
TGCGCCAGCAGCTTGGAGTCAGGGGCGAACACTGAAGCTTTCTTT
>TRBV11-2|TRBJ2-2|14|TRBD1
CASSLATGSGELFF
TGTGCCAGCAGCTTAGCGACAGGGTCCGGGGAGCTGTTTTTT
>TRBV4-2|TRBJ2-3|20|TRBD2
CASSHLLGAGGRGFTDTQYF
TGTGCCAGCAGCCACCTCCTGGGAGCGGGGGGCAGGGGTTTCACAGATACGCAGTATTTT
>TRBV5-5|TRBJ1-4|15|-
CASSWGTGNNEKLFF
TGTGCCAGCAGCTGGGGAACAGGGAATAATGAAAAACTGTTTTTT
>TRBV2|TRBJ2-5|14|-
CASETRDFQETQYF
TGTGCCAGCGAGACCAGGGACTTCCAAGAGACCCAGTACTTC
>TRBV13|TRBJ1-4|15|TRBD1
CASSKTGTANEKLFF
TGTGCCAGCAGCAAGACCGGGACAGCTAATGAAAAACTGTTTTTT
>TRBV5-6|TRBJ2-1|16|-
CASSLWGGERYNEQFF
TGTGCCAGCAGCTTGTGGGGCGGAGAGCGCTACAATGAGCAGTTCTTC
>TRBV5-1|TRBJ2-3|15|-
CASSLVQGISDTQYF
TGCGCCAGCAGCTTGGTTCAGGGGATTTCAGATACGCAGTATTTT
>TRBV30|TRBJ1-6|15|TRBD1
CAWSVRPGGTSPLHF
TGTGCCTGGAGTGTAAGGCCAGGGGGCACTTCACCCCTCCACTTT
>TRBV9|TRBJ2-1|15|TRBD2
CASSVTSGGPRRQFF
TGTGCCAGCAGCGTTACTAGCGGGGGGCCAAGGAGGCAGTTCTTC
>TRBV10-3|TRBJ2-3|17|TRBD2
CAISESWSGGWADTQYF
TGTGCCATCAGTGAGTCATGGAGCGGGGGGTGGGCAGATACGCAGTATTTT
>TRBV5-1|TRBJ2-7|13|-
CASTPGSHYEQYF
TGCGCCAGCACCCCGGGGTCTCACTACGAGCAGTACTTC
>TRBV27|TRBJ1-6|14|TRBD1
CASSGGQGNSPLHF
TGTGCCAGCAGCGGCGGACAGGGGAATTCACCCCTCCACTTT
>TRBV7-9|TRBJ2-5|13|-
CASSPRVVETQYF
TGTGCCAGCAGCCCCCGCGTCGTGGAGACCCAGTACTTC
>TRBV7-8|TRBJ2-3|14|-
CASSFSSSTDTQYF
TGTGCCAGCAGCTTTAGTTCAAGCACAGATACGCAGTATTTT
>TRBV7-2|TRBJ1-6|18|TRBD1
CASSYPGQASPSRSPLHF
TGTGCCAGCAGCTACCCGGGACAGGCGTCCCCTTCCCGCTCACCCCTCCACTTT
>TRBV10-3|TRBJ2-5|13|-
CAISAQNQETQYF
TGTGCCATCAGTGCCCAGAATCAAGAGACCCAGTACTTC
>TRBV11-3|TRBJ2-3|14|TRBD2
CASSPSGNTDTQYF
TGTGCCAGCAGCCCTAGCGGGAACACAGATACGCAGTATTTT
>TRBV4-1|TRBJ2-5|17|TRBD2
CASSQGGGLNIRETQYF
TGCGCCAGCAGCCAAGGGGGGGGACTGAATATTCGGGAGACCCAGTACTTC
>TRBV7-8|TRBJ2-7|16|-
CASSLEGSAFSYEQYF
TGTGCCAGCAGCTTAGAAGGGAGCGCATTCTCCTACGAGCAGTACTTC
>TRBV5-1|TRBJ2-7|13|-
CASSFRGQYEQYF
TGCGCCAGCAGCTTTCGTGGGCAATACGAGCAGTACTTC
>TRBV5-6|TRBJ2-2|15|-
CASSMDRTNTGELFF
TGTGCCAGCAGTATGGACAGAACGAACACCGGGGAGCTGTTTTTT
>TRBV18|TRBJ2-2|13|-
CASSPLYTGELFF
TGTGCCAGCTCACCACTCTACACCGGGGAGCTGTTTTTT
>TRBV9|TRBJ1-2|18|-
CASSVVRGAAAIMIGYTF
TGTGCCAGCAGCGTAGTCCGGGGGGCAGCCGCTATTATGATCGGCTACACCTTC
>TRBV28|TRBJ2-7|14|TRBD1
CAISGTVMPYEQYF
TGTGCCATTAGTGGGACAGTGATGCCCTACGAGCAGTACTTC
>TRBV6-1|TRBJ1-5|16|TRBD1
CASSETTQGRNQPQHF
TGTGCCAGCAGTGAAACGACACAGGGGCGAAATCAGCCCCAGCATTTT
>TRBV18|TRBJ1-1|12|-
CASSPEGLKAFF
TGTGCCAGCTCACCAGAGGGACTGAAAGCTTTCTTT